This TCR beta chain was documented in a study of molecular identifiers for immune sequencing clone quantification. Study observations and caveats: Highly expanded clone sizes could be underestimated by identical TCR molecules that share a barcode. Spiked TCR RNA from one Jurkat cell reportedly showed up when mixed among around 1 million naive cells.

With respect to this clonotype: The antigen is unknown.

TCRdb independently ran MiXCR on the PCR reads; one entry per CDR3 protein. In the table there are hundreds of thousands of distinct CDR3 sequences, roughly 23% of which are singletons. The CDR3 runs to 16 residues. Germline-derived CDR1 and CDR2 are MDHEN and SYDVKM. Trimming cost V 3 bases and J 2 bases; bases outside gene matches: 9. The chain links TRBV28 to TRBJ2-7; 8 bases agree with TRBD1. The sequenced sample consisted of naive CD8+ T cells from blood, with Jurkat cell RNA spiked in. Described subset: FACS-sorted CD8+CD4-CCR7+CD45RA+ naive T cells. The clonotype was recovered from a human donor in good health. Some libraries in this study had Jurkat cell RNA spiked in. The CDR3: CASSLRDRPTTYEQYF. In DNA, the CDR3 is TGTGCCAGCAGTTTGAGGGACAGGCCAACTACCTACGAGCAGTACTTC.